The sequence of this T cell receptor beta chain was determined in a study of shared clonotypes between healthy human individuals. This CDR3 region has 15 residues. Germline V gene lookup returns CDR1 SGHNT and CDR2 YYREEE (reference sequence). The V gene lost 0 bases and the J gene lost 1 base, with 10 bases spanning the gap. TCRdb keeps only in-frame clones here, not all; method: immunoSEQ multiplex PCR. The sample includes just over 2,000,000 clones, 85% to 95% of them seen just once. The TCR originated in a young man in good health. The sequencing input was naive CD4+ T cells sorted from blood. Subset here: CD45RA+ positively selected. The rearrangement joins TRBV5-4 to TRBJ1-1, with a tentative D call TRBD1 (6 bases). Written as DNA, the CDR3 is TGTGCCAGCAGCTTGGGTGGCAGGGGGAACACTGAAGCTTTCTTT. Translation gives CASSLGGRGNTEAFF.